This is a list of T cell receptor beta chains from one sample in a study of blood T cells in healthy people across ages. Each CDR3 protein is one row after TCRdb ran MiXCR on the 5' RACE reads. The profile shows 700,000 to 900,000 distinct CDR3 sequences, 25% to 30% of them singletons. This same sample was also taken into another study, of T cells of mothers and their children.

Sequencing was carried out using blood. The receptors stem from a boy aged 5-17 years in good health. Each CDR3 is given with its conserved first and last residue. A D gene is named only where the DNA matches it firmly. A clone size is listed for some rows: how often the clone was seen (once, few, many), or a class if it is expanded.

few	-	TRBV7-2	TRBJ1-1	TGTGCCAGCAGCCCCCGGGGGGGACCAAGGGTCGCTGAAGCTTTCTTT	CASSPRGGPRVAEAFF
-	TRBD1	TRBV20-1	TRBJ2-1	TGCAGTGCTACTAGACAGGGAAGGGGCTCCTACAATGAGCAGTTCTTC	CSATRQGRGSYNEQFF
-	-	TRBV5-1	TRBJ1-1	TGCGCCAGCAGCTTAACAACAGCTCTGACCACTGAAGCTTTCTTT	CASSLTTALTTEAFF
few	TRBD1	TRBV10-3	TRBJ1-1	TGTGCCATCAGTATAGCAGGGGGCGATGAAGCTTTCTTT	CAISIAGGDEAFF
-	-	TRBV30	TRBJ2-2	TGTGCCTGGAGTGGGGTGACGAACACCGGGGAGCTGTTTTTT	CAWSGVTNTGELFF
few	-	TRBV7-9	TRBJ2-7	TGTGCCAGCAGCTTAGGATACAGGGACACCGAGCAGTACTTC	CASSLGYRDTEQYF
few	-	TRBV6-5	TRBJ2-3	TGTGCCAGCACGGGGGACCCGGCAGATACGCAGTATTTT	CASTGDPADTQYF
once	-	TRBV20-1	TRBJ1-5	TGCAGTGCTAGACCGGGATCCCGGGCAGGGACTTGGCCCCAGCATTTT	CSARPGSRAGTWPQHF
-	-	TRBV3-1	TRBJ1-4	TGTGCCAGCAGCCAAGTTACGGGGTATTACGAAAAACTGTTTTTT	CASSQVTGYYEKLFF
few	TRBD1	TRBV11-2	TRBJ1-2	TGTGCCAGCAGCGTAGTGGGACAGCTAAGCTATGGCTACACCTTC	CASSVVGQLSYGYTF
-	-	TRBV5-1	TRBJ2-3	TGCGCCAGCAGCTCCCCGGGTCGGGATTGGAGCACAGATACGCAGTATTTT	CASSSPGRDWSTDTQYF
-	-	TRBV27	TRBJ1-2	TGTGCCAGCAGCCCCTGGGGGGACTATGGCTACACCTTC	CASSPWGDYGYTF
few	TRBD1	TRBV7-9	TRBJ2-5	TGTGCCAGCAGCTTAGCGCGTAGGGGACAGTTGACCCAAGAGACCCAGTACTTC	CASSLARRGQLTQETQYF
few	TRBD2	TRBV7-2	TRBJ2-7	TGTGCCAGCAGCCCCCAAGCTGGGGGGGCCTACGAGCAGTACTTC	CASSPQAGGAYEQYF
few	-	TRBV10-3	TRBJ2-1	TGTGCCATCAGTGAGTCGAAGGGTTGGGCCTACAATGAGCAGTTCTTC	CAISESKGWAYNEQFF
-	-	TRBV20-1	TRBJ1-4	TGCAGTGCTACTACAGGTCCAACTAATGAAAAACTGTTTTTT	CSATTGPTNEKLFF
-	-	TRBV7-3	TRBJ2-1	TGTGCCAGCAGCCGCGGGACATCACCCGACGAGCAGTTCTTC	CASSRGTSPDEQFF
-	TRBD1	TRBV28	TRBJ2-4	TGTGCCAGCAGTTTCCCTTGGGGACAGGGGGCCAACATTCAGTACTTC	CASSFPWGQGANIQYF
-	-	TRBV28	TRBJ2-2	TGTGCCAGCAGTTTCCCCCGGGACAATACCGGGGAGCTGTTTTTT	CASSFPRDNTGELFF
-	TRBD1	TRBV4-1	TRBJ1-4	TGCGCCAGCAGCCAAGATTACAAGGACAGGGAAAAAAAACTGTTTTTT	CASSQDYKDREKKLFF
many	TRBD1	TRBV6-5	TRBJ1-2	TGTGCCAGCAGTTACAGACAGGGGGATGGCTACACCTTC	CASSYRQGDGYTF
-	-	TRBV19	TRBJ2-5	TGTGCCAGTAGACGGCAGGATCAAGAGACCCAGTACTTC	CASRRQDQETQYF
-	-	TRBV7-9	TRBJ2-7	TGTGCCAGCAGCCCGGGGGAGACTAGCTCCTACGAGCAGTACTTC	CASSPGETSSYEQYF
-	-	TRBV10-3	TRBJ1-1	TGTGCCGGGAGGGGAGGCACTAACACTGAAGCTTTCTTT	CAGRGGTNTEAFF
-	-	TRBV20-1	TRBJ1-2	TGCAGTGCTAGAGATAACCGCGCGGGGGATGACTATGGCTACACCTTC	CSARDNRAGDDYGYTF
-	-	TRBV12-3/TRBV12-4	TRBJ1-4	TGTGCCAGCAGTTCCTCGGGGGGAGGCGAAAAACTGTTTTTT	CASSSSGGGEKLFF